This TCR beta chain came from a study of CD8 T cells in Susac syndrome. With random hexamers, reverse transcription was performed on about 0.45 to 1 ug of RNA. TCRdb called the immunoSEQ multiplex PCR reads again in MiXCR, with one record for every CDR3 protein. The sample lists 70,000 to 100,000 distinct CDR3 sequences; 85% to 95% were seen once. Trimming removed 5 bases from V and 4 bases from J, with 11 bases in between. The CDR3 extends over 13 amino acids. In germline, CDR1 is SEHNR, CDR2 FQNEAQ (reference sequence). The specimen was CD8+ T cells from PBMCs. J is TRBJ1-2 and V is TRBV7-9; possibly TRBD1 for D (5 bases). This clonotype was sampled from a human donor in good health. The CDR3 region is CASSPTGPYGYTF. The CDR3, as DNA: TGTGCCAGCAGCCCTACAGGCCCCTATGGCTACACCTTC.